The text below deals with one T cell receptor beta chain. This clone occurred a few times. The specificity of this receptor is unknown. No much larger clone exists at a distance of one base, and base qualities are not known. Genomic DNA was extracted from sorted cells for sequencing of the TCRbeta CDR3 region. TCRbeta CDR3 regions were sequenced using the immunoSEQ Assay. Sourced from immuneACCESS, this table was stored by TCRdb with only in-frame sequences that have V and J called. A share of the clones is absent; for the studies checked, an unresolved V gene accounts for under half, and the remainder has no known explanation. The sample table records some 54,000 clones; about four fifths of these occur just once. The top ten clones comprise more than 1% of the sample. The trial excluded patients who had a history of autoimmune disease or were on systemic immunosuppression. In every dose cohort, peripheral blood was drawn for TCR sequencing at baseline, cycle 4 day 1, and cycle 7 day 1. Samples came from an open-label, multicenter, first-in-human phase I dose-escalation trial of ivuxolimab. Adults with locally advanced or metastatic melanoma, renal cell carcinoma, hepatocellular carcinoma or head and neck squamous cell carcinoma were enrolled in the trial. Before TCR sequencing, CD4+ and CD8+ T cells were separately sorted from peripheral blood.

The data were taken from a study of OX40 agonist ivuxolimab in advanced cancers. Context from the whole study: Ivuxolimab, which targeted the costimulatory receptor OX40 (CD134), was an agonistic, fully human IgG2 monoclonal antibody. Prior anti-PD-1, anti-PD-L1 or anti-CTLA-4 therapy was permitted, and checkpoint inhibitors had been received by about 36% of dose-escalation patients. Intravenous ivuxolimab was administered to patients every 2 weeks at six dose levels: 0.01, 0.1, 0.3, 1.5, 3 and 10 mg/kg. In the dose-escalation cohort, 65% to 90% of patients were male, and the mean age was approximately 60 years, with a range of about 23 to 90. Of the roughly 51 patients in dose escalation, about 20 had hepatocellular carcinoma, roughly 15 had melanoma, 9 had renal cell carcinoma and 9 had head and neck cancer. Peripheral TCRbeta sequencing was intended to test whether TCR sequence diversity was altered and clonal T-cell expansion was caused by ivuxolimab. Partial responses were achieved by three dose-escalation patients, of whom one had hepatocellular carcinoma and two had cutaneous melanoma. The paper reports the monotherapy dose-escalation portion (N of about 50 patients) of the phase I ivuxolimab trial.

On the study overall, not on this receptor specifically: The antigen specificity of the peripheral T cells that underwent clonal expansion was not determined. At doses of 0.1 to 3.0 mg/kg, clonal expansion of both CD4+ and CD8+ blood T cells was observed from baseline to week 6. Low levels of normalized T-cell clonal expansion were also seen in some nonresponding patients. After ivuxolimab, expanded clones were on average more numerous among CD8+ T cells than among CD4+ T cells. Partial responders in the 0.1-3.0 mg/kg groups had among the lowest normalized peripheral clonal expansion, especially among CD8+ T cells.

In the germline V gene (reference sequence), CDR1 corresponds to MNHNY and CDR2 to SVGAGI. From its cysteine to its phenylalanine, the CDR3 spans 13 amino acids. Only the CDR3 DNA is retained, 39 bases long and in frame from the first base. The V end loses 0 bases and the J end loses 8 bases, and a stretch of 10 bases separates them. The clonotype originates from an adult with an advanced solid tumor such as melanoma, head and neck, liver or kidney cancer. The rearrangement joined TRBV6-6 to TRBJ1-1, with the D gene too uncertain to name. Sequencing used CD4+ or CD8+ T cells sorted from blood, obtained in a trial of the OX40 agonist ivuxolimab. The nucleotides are TGTGCCAGCAGTTACTCGGTCAGAAAAGAAGCTTTCTTT. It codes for CASSYSVRKEAFF.